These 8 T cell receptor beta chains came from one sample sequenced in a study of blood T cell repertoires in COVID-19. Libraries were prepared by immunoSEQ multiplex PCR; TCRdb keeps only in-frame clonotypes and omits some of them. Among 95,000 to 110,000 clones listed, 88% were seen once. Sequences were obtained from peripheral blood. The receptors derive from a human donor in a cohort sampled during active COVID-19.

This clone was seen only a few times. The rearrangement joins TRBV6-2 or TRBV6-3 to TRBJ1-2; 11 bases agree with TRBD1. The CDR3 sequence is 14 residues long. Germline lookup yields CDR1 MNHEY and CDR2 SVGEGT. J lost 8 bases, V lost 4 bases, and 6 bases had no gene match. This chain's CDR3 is CASSSDRGLGGYTF. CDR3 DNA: TGTGCCAGCAGTTCGGACAGGGGGCTTGGAGGCTACACCTTC.

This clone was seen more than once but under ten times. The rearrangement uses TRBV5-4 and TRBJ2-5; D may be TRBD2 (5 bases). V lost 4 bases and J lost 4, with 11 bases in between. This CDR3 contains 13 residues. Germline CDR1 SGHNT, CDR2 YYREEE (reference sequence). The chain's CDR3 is CASSPPGLETQYF. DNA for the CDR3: TGTGCCAGCAGCCCCCCGGGGTTAGAGACCCAGTACTTC.

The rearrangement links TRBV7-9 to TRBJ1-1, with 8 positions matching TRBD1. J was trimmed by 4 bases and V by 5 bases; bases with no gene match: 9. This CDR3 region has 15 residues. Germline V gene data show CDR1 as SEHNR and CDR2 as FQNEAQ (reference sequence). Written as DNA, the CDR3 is TGTGCCAGCAGCAACCCCGGGACAGGAACCACTGAAGCTTTCTTT. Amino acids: CASSNPGTGTTEAFF.

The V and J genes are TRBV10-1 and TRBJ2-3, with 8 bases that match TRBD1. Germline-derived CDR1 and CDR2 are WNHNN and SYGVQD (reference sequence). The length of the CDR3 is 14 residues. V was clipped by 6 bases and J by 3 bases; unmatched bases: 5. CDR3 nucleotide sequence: TGCGCCAGCAGCCGGGGACAGGAGACAGATACGCAGTATTTT. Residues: CASSRGQETDTQYF.

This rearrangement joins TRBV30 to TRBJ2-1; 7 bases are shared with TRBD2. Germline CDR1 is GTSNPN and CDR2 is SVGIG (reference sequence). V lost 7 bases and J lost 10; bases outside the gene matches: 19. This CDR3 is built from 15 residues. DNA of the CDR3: TGTGCCTCCGGGTACTCTGCGCTTGGGGGAGGGGAGCAGTTCTTC. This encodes CASGYSALGGGEQFF. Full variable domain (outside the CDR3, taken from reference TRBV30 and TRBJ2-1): SQTIHQWPATLVQPVGSPLSLECTVEGTSNPNLYWYRQAAGRGLQLLFYSVGIGQISSEVPQNLSASRPQDRQFILSSKKLLLSDSGFYLCASGYSALGGGEQFFGPGTRLTVL.

CDR3 sequence reads: CASSWLLRQGRQPQHF. The CDR3 region has the DNA TGTGCCAGCAGTTGGCTTCTGAGACAGGGGCGTCAGCCCCAGCATTTT. The rearrangement joins TRBV6-2 or TRBV6-3 to TRBJ1-5; 8 bases align to TRBD1. CDR3 size: 16 residues. Unmatched junction bases numbered 11, after V lost 4 bases and J lost 6 bases. Germline V lookup: CDR1 MNHEY, CDR2 SVGEGT.

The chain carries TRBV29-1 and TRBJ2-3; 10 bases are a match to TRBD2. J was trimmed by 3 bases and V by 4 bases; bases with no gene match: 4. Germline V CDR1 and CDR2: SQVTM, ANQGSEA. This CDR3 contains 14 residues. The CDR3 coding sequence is TGCAGCGTTGCCAGCGGGAGGGCTACAGATACGCAGTATTTT. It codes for CSVASGRATDTQYF.

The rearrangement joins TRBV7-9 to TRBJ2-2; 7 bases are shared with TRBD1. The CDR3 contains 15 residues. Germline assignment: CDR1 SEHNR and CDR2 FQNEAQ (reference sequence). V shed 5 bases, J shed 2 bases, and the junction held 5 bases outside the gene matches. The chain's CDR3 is CASSLTGTNTGELFF. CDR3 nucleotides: TGTGCCAGCAGCCTGACAGGGACCAACACCGGGGAGCTGTTTTTT. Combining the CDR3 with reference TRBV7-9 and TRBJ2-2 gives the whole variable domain DTGVSQNPRHKITKRGQNVTFRCDPISEHNRLYWYRQTLGQGPEFLTYFQNEAQLEKSRLLSDRFSAERPKGSFSTLEIQRTEQGDSAMYLCASSLTGTNTGELFFGEGSRLTVL.